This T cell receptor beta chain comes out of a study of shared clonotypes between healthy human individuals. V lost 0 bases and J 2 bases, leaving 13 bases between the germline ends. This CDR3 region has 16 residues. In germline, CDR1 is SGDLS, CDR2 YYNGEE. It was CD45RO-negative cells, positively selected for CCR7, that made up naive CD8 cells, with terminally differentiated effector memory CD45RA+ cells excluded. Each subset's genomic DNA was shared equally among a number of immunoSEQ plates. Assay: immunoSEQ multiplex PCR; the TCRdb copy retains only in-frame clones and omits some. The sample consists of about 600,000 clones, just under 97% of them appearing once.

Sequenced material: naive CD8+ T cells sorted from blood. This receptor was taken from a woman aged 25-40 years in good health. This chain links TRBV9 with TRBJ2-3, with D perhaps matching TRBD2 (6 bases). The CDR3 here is CASSVGTSRITDTQYF. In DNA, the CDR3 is TGTGCCAGCAGCGTAGGTACTAGCAGAATCACAGATACGCAGTATTTT. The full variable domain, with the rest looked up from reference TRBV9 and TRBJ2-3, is DSGVTQTPKHLITATGQRVTLRCSPRSGDLSVYWYQQSLDQGLQFLIQYYNGEERAKGNILERFSAQQFPDLHSELNLSSLELGDSALYFCASSVGTSRITDTQYFGPGTRLTVL.